The 20 T cell receptor beta chains below were found in one sample sequenced in a study of T cell changes during pregnancy in multiple sclerosis. Profiling relied on immunoSEQ multiplex PCR, and the TCRdb table lists in-frame clones only, not all of them. The sample lists under 80,000 clones; around 90% were seen once. Specimen: CD4+ T cells from peripheral blood mononuclear cells, collected in the second trimester of pregnancy. The receptors shown here come from a female donor with multiple sclerosis, enrolled in a pregnancy study.

V and J are TRBV7-9 and TRBJ2-5; D possibly corresponds to TRBD2 (6 bases). V lost 0 bases to trimming and J lost 6 bases, with 11 bases between them. This CDR3 spans 14 amino acids. Germline CDR1 and CDR2: SEHNR and FQNEAQ (reference sequence). The CDR3 reads CASSLAEGFKTQYF. The CDR3 DNA follows: TGTGCCAGCAGCTTAGCGGAGGGATTTAAGACCCAGTACTTC.

The J gene is TRBJ2-2, the V gene TRBV5-4; D perhaps matches TRBD2 (7 bases). This CDR3 comprises 15 residues. Trimming cost V 3 bases and J 7 bases, with 16 bases left between them. The germline gives CDR1 SGHNT, CDR2 YYREEE (reference sequence). The CDR3 loop reads CASSSVLGGGGELFF. CDR3 bases: TGTGCCAGCAGCTCGGTACTAGGGGGGGGCGGGGAGCTGTTTTTT.

This clone was seen a single time. This rearrangement joins TRBV6-1 to TRBJ2-7; 8 positions agree with TRBD1. Germline assignment: CDR1 MNHNS and CDR2 SASEGT. Losses at the gene ends were 6 bases for V and 1 base for J; bases not matched to a gene: 8. CDR3 size: 15 residues. The CDR3 region has the DNA TGTGCCAGCAGGGAGTGGGACAGGTCTTCCTACGAGCAGTACTTC. This translates into CASREWDRSSYEQYF.

J is TRBJ2-1 and V is TRBV7-9; D possibly corresponds to TRBD2 (6 bases). Germline CDR1 and CDR2: SEHNR and FQNEAQ (reference sequence). V lost 2 bases to trimming and J lost 8 bases, with 10 bases between them. This CDR3 is built from 13 residues. CDR3 sequence: CASSLRTKDEQFF. The CDR3 region has the DNA TGTGCCAGCAGCTTAAGGACTAAAGATGAGCAGTTCTTC. The full variable domain, completed using reference TRBV7-9 and TRBJ2-1, is DTGVSQNPRHKITKRGQNVTFRCDPISEHNRLYWYRQTLGQGPEFLTYFQNEAQLEKSRLLSDRFSAERPKGSFSTLEIQRTEQGDSAMYLCASSLRTKDEQFFGPGTRLTVL.

This clone was picked up a small number of times. The J gene is TRBJ2-2, the V gene TRBV10-3, with 7 bases aligning to TRBD2. V trimming: 4 bases; J trimming: 1 base; junction bases outside the gene matches: 3. This CDR3 spans 15 amino acids. Germline assignment: CDR1 ENHRY and CDR2 SYGVKD. DNA of the CDR3: TGTGCCATCAGTGGGGCGGGAGTGAACACCGGGGAGCTGTTTTTT. Residues: CAISGAGVNTGELFF.

V is TRBV27 and J is TRBJ2-5; D not certain. Trimming cost V 3 bases and J 4 bases, with 6 bases left between them. The CDR3 runs to 12 residues. Germline V gene lookup returns CDR1 MNHEY and CDR2 SMNVEV (reference sequence). CDR3 coding DNA: TGTGCCAGCAGTTTTTCGGGAGAGACCCAGTACTTC. Translating gives CASSFSGETQYF.

The chain recombines TRBV19 with TRBJ2-5; 7 bases fit TRBD1. The germline V gene encodes CDR1 LNHDA and CDR2 SQIVND (reference sequence). Losses at the gene ends were 5 bases for V and 4 bases for J; bases not matched to a gene: 13. The CDR3 extends over 16 amino acids. CDR3 sequence reads: CASSPRPGQSLETQYF. CDR3 bases: TGTGCCAGTAGTCCACGCCCGGGACAGTCCCTAGAGACCCAGTACTTC.

The chain uses TRBV7-8 and TRBJ2-1; perhaps TRBD2 as D (6 bases). This CDR3 is 16 amino acids long. The germline V and J ends were trimmed by 1 base and 6 bases, with 16 bases remaining between them. The germline V gene has CDR1 SGHVS and CDR2 FQNEAQ. The CDR3 region is CASSLVPRLVINEQFF. The CDR3, as DNA: TGTGCCAGCAGCTTAGTTCCGAGACTAGTGATCAATGAGCAGTTCTTC.

This clone was detected many times. The rearrangement links TRBV7-9 to TRBJ2-5, with D uncertain. CDR1 is SEHNR, CDR2 FQNEAQ, per germline (reference sequence). The CDR3 has 14 amino acids. Trimming stripped 6 bases from V and 4 bases from J, with 15 bases between. The CDR3 nucleotides are TGTGCCAGCAGGCTCCTTGAGATTCGAGAGACCCAGTACTTC. Amino acids: CASRLLEIRETQYF.

Concerning this clone itself: Other nucleotide sequences from this sample produce the same CDR3. The chain recombines TRBV5-1 with TRBJ2-7, with 10 nucleotides matching TRBD1. Germline V gene sequence: CDR1 SGHRS, CDR2 YFSETQ. The CDR3 is 14 residues long. The V segment lost 4 bases and the J segment 2 bases; nucleotides outside the gene matches: 3. In DNA, the CDR3 is TGCGCCAGCAGCCCCGGACAGGGGGCCTACGAGCAGTACTTC. Encoded protein: CASSPGQGAYEQYF.

This clone was seen only a few times. The chain carries TRBV4-1 and TRBJ1-4; tentative D call: TRBD1 (6 bases). V was cut by 4 bases and J by 8 bases, with 14 bases left in between. This CDR3 is built from 14 residues. From germline, CDR1 is MGHRA and CDR2 YSYEKL. CDR3 sequence reads: CASSLVTGIEKLFF. Written as DNA, the CDR3 is TGCGCCAGCAGCCTCGTCACAGGGATAGAAAAACTGTTTTTT.

This chain links TRBV5-1 with TRBJ2-7; weak D call: TRBD2 (5 bases). V lost 0 bases and J lost 0, with 7 bases in between. The CDR3 length is 14 residues. CDR1 is SGHRS, CDR2 YFSETQ, per germline. In nucleotides, the CDR3 is TGCGCCAGCAGCTTGGACGGGGACTCCTACGAGCAGTACTTC. Protein product: CASSLDGDSYEQYF.

The chain recombines TRBV9 with TRBJ2-2, with D hard to call. There are 16 residues in the CDR3. V was cut by 2 bases and J by 2 bases, with 13 bases left in between. Germline CDR1 is SGDLS and CDR2 is YYNGEE. The CDR3 here is CASSVFSKSNTGELFF. The CDR3 nucleotides are TGTGCCAGCAGCGTTTTTTCTAAGTCCAACACCGGGGAGCTGTTTTTT. The variable domain in full, completed from reference TRBV9 and TRBJ2-2, reads DSGVTQTPKHLITATGQRVTLRCSPRSGDLSVYWYQQSLDQGLQFLIQYYNGEERAKGNILERFSAQQFPDLHSELNLSSLELGDSALYFCASSVFSKSNTGELFFGEGSRLTVL.

This clone turned up a few times. V gene TRBV7-3 combines with J gene TRBJ2-5; D is possibly TRBD2 (5 bases). The V end was cut by 2 bases, the J end by 2 bases, with 6 bases between. Germline V gene sequence: CDR1 SGHTA, CDR2 FQGTGA. The CDR3 covers 13 residues. The DNA for the CDR3 is TGTGCCAGCAGCTTACTAGCTCAAGAGACCCAGTACTTC. Translating gives CASSLLAQETQYF.

The chain employs TRBV14 and TRBJ2-5; no firm D call. Looked up from germline, CDR1 is SGHDN and CDR2 is FVKESK. There are 17 residues in the CDR3. V was clipped by 1 base and J by 4 bases, with 19 bases between them. The CDR3 DNA follows: TGTGCCAGCAGCCAAGTCCCGTTGCTAGGAAGACGAGAGACCCAGTACTTC. Translation gives CASSQVPLLGRRETQYF.

The chain links TRBV4-2 to TRBJ1-3; 10 nucleotides line up with TRBD1. V trimming: 4 bases; J trimming: 3 bases; junction bases outside the gene matches: 3. The CDR3 is 15 residues long. From germline, CDR1 is LGHNA and CDR2 YNFKEQ. The CDR3 DNA reads as TGTGCCAGCAGCCGGGGGACAGGGGATGGAAACACCATATATTTT. Its translation: CASSRGTGDGNTIYF.

V usage is TRBV9 and J usage is TRBJ1-3; TRBD1 is a possible D gene (5 bases). CDR3 length: 15 residues. Germline-derived CDR1 and CDR2 are SGDLS and YYNGEE. V was pared by 2 bases and J by 0 bases, with 9 bases between. The CDR3 sequence: CASSVGRTSGNTIYF. DNA of the CDR3: TGTGCCAGCAGCGTGGGGCGGACCTCTGGAAACACCATATATTTT.

The V and J genes are TRBV5-1 and TRBJ2-1; D remains unclear. CDR3 length equals 13 residues. From germline, CDR1 is SGHRS and CDR2 YFSETQ. V gave up 0 bases and J gave up 3 bases, with 4 bases separating them. CDR3 in DNA: TGCGCCAGCAGCTTGGGAGGCTACAATGAGCAGTTCTTC. Translation: CASSLGGYNEQFF.

The V gene is TRBV5-6, the J gene TRBJ2-5; D possibly corresponds to TRBD1 (6 bases). Per the germline V gene, CDR1 is SGHDT and CDR2 is YYEEEE. The CDR3 is 15 amino acids. Trimming stripped 2 bases from V and 1 base from J, with 12 bases between. The CDR3 loop reads CASSFGQRAQETQYF. The CDR3 DNA sequence: TGTGCCAGCAGCTTCGGACAGAGAGCCCAAGAGACCCAGTACTTC.

V gene TRBV18 combines with J gene TRBJ2-3; TRBD1 matches at 9 bases. Looked up from germline, CDR1 is KGHSH and CDR2 is LQKENI. V was clipped by 2 bases and J by 3 bases; unmatched bases: 6. This CDR3 contains 16 residues. The CDR3 region has the DNA TGTGCCAGCTCACCAACAGGGACAGGGTTTACAGATACGCAGTATTTT. Its translation is CASSPTGTGFTDTQYF.